The clone carrying this TCR beta chain has a single count. This record belongs to a study of blood T cell repertoires in COVID-19. Study in general: Nucleic acid was either cDNA or gDNA, and it came from T cells, B-cell-depleted T cells, or PBMCs.

The table came from immunoSEQ multiplex PCR; TCRdb's copy has only in-frame clones and leaves some out. The data show just over 70,000 clones, with 80% seen just once and over 15% held by the top ten. V was pared by 2 bases and J by 0 bases, with 9 bases between. The CDR3 is made up of 16 amino acids. From germline, CDR1 is SGHRS and CDR2 YFSETQ. The chain has TRBV5-1 and TRBJ2-6; D possibly corresponds to TRBD1 (5 bases). Source material: peripheral blood. This receptor was obtained from a man between 65 and 80 years old who had recovered from COVID-19. The CDR3 DNA sequence: TGCGCCAGCAGCTTAACGACAGCCTCTGGGGCCAACGTCCTGACTTTC. This encodes CASSLTTASGANVLTF.